The clone carrying this T cell receptor beta chain came up many times. Its antigen is unknown. This sample is part of a study of T cell repertoires in cytomegalovirus infection. MiXCR, run by TCRdb on the reads, gives a single entry per CDR3 protein. The profile shows roughly 7,600 distinct CDR3 sequences, approximately 54% of them singletons. The CDR3 spans 14 residues. The germline V and J ends were trimmed by 8 bases and 0 bases, with 13 bases remaining between them. Per the germline V gene, CDR1 is WSHSY and CDR2 is SAAADI. The genes are TRBV10-2 and TRBJ1-1, with D uncertain. The sequence came from a human donor in good health (CMV status not recorded). Some clones in this sample may be carry-over from other donors' samples. The source material was PBMCs, sequenced either directly or after in vitro stimulation (not recorded which). CDR3 bases: TGCGCCAGCCAGCCCGCGGGCCTGAACACTGAAGCTTTCTTT. Translating it yields CASQPAGLNTEAFF.